The clone carrying this T cell receptor beta chain appeared many times. Its target is not known. This entry belongs to a study of glioma-infiltrating T cells. Findings and caveats of the study: Gliomas, especially low-grade, showed above-expected tissue-blood divergence; non-neoplastic patients showed below.

CDR1 is MNHNS, CDR2 SASEGT, per germline. The CDR3 contains 13 residues. Trimming stripped 8 bases from V and 3 bases from J, with 11 bases between. The iRepertoire nested amplicon-rescue multiplex PCR amplified TCR alpha and beta CDR3s from RNA. One entry per CDR3 protein, called by TCRdb with MiXCR from the multiplex PCR reads. The sample yields roughly 120,000 distinct CDR3 sequences, roughly 23% seen once. The receptor's source is a human donor with low-grade glioma or glioblastoma, undergoing nonglioma brain surgery, or in good health (not recorded which). V is TRBV6-1 and J is TRBJ1-3; D gene unclear. Sequenced: glioma tissue, nonneoplastic brain tissue, or PBMCs (not recorded which). The CDR3 sequence: CASARDYGNTIYF. CDR3 sequence (DNA): TGTGCCAGCGCCCGCGACTATGGAAACACCATATATTTT.